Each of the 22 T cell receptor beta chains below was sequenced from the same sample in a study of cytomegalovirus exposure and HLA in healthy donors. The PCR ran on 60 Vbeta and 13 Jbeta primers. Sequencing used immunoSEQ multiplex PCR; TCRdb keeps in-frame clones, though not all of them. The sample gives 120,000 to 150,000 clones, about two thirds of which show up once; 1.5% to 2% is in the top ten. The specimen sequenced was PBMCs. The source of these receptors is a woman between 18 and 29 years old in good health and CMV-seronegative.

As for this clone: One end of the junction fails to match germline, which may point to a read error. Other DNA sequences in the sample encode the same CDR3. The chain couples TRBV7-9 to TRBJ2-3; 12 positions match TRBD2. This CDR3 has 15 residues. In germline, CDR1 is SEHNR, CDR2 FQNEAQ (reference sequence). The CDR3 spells CASSASGRAGDTQYF. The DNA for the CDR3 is TGTGCCAGCAGCGCTAGCGGGAGGGCCGGAGATACGCAGTACTTT.

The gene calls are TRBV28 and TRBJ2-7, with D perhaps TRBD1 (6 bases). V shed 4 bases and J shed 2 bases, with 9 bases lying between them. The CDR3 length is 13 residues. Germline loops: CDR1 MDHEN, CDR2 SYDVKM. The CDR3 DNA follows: TGTGCCAGCAGTTCCGGACAGACCTACGAGCAGTACTTC. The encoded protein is CASSSGQTYEQYF.

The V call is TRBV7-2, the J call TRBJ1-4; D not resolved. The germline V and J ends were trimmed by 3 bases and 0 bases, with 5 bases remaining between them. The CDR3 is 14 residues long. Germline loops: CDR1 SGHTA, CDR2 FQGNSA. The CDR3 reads CASSFGATNEKLFF. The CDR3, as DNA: TGTGCCAGCAGCTTCGGGGCAACTAATGAAAAACTGTTTTTT.

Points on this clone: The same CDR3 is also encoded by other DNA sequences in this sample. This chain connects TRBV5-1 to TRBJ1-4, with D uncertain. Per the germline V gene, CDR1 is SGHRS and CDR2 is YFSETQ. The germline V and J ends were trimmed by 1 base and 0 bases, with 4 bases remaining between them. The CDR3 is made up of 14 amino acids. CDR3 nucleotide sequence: TGCGCCAGCAGCTTGTCCGCAACTAATGAAAAACTGTTTTTT. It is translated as CASSLSATNEKLFF.

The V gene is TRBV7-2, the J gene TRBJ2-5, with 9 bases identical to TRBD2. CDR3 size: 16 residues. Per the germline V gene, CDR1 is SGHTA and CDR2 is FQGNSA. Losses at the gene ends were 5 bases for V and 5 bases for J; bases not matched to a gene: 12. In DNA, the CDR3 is TGTGCCAGCAGCGAGCGGGGCGGGGGGGCGGGGGAGACCCAGTACTTC. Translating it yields CASSERGGGAGETQYF.

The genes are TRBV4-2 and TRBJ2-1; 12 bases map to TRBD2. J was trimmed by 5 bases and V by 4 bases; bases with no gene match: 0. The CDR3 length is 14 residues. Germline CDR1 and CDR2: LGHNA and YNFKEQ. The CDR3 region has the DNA TGTGCCAGCAGCCGACTAGCGGGAGACAATGAGCAGTTCTTC. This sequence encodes CASSRLAGDNEQFF.

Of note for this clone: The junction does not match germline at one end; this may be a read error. The DNA of the CDR3 is TGTGCCAGCAGTTTATTGGCAAAAACTTTCTCTGGGGCCAACGGCCTGACTTTC. Its protein is CASSLLAKTFSGANGLTF. The chain carries TRBV27 and TRBJ2-6, with a possible D match to TRBD1 (5 bases). This CDR3 is built from 18 residues. The V gene's germline CDR1 is MNHEY and CDR2 SMNVEV (reference sequence).

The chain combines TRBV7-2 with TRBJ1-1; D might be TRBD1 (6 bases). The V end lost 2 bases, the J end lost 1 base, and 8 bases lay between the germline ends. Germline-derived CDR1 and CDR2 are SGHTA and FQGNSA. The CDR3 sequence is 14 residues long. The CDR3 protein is CASSLYRANTEAFF. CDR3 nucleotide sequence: TGTGCCAGCAGCTTATACAGGGCGAACACTGAAGCTTTCTTT. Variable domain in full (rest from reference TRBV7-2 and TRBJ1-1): GAGVSQSPSNKVTEKGKDVELRCDPISGHTALYWYRQSLGQGLEFLIYFQGNSAPDKSGLPSDRFSAERTGGSVSTLTIQRTQQEDSAVYLCASSLYRANTEAFFGQGTRLTVV.

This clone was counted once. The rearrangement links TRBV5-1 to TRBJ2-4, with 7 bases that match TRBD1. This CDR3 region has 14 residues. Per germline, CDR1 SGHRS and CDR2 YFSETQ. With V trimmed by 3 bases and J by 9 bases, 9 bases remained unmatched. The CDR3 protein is CASSSQGDRGIQYF. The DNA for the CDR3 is TGCGCCAGCAGCTCTCAGGGGGATCGAGGCATTCAGTACTTC.

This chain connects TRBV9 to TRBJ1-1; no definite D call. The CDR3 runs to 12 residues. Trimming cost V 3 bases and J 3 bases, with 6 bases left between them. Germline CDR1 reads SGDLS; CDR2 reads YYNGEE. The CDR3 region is CASSGRDTEAFF. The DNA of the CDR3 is TGTGCCAGCAGCGGCCGGGACACTGAAGCTTTCTTT.

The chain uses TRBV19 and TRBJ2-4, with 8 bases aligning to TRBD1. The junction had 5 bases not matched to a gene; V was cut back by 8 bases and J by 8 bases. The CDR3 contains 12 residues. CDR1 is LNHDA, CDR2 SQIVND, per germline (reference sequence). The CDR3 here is CASSRQGHIQYF. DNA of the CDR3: TGTGCCAGTTCGAGACAGGGGCACATTCAGTACTTC.

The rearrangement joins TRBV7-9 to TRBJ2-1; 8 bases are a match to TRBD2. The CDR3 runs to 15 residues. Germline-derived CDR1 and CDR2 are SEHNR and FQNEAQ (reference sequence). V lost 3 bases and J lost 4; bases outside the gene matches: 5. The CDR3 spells CASSLAGGPYNEQFF. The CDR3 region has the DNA TGTGCCAGCAGCTTGGCGGGGGGACCTTACAATGAGCAGTTCTTC.

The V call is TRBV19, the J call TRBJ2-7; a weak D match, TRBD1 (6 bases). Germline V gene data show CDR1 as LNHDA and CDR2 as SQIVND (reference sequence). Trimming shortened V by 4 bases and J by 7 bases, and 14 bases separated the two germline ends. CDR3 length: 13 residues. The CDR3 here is CASSTIQGSEQYV. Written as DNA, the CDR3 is TGTGCCAGTAGTACAATTCAGGGGAGTGAGCAGTACGTC.

The CDR3 DNA reads as TGTGCCAGCAGTTACGGACTCACGGGAGGCTACACCTTC. Translated: CASSYGLTGGYTF. The genes are TRBV6-5 and TRBJ1-2, with no clear D. The V gene lost 2 bases and the J gene lost 8 bases, with 12 bases spanning the gap. Germline V gene lookup returns CDR1 MNHEY and CDR2 SVGAGI. The CDR3 has 13 residues.

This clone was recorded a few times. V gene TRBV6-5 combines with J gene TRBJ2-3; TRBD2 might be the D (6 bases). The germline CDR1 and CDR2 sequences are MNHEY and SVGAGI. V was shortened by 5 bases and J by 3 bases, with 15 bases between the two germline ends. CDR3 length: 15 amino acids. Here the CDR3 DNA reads TGTGCCAGCAGTGCGGGGACCGTTGGGACAGATACGCAGTATTTT. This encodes CASSAGTVGTDTQYF.

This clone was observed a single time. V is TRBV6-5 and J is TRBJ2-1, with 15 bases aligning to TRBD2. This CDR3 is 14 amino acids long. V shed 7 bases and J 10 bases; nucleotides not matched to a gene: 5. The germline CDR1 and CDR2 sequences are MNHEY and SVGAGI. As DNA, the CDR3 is TGTGCCAGCATCGGGACTAGCGGGGGGCGGGAGCAGTTCTTC. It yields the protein CASIGTSGGREQFF.

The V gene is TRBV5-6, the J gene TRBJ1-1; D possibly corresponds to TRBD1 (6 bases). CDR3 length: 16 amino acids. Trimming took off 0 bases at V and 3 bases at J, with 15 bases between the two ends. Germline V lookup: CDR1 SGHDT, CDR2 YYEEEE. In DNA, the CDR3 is TGTGCCAGCAGCTTGGGCGTGGGCGCAGGGGACACTGAAGCTTTCTTT. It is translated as CASSLGVGAGDTEAFF.

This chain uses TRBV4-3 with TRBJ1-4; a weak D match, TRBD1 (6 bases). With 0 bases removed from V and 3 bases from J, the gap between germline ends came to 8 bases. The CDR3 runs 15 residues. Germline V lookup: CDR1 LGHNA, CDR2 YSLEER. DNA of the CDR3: TGCGCCAGCAGCCAAGAACAGGGCCCTAATGAAAAACTGTTTTTT. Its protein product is CASSQEQGPNEKLFF.

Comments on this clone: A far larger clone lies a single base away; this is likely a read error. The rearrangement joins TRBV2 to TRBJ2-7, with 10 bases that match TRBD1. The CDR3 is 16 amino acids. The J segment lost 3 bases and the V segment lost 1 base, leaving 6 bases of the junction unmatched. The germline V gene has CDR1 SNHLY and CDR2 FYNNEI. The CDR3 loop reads CASSEGDRGSGYEQYF. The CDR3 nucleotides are TGTGCCAGCAGTGAAGGGGACAGGGGTTCGGGCTACGAGCAGTACTTC.

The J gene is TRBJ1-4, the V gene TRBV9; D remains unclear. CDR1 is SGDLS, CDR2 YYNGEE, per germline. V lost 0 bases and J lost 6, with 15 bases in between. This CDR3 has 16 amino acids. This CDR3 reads CASSVALGSRDEKLFF. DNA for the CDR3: TGTGCCAGCAGCGTAGCTTTAGGGAGTCGGGATGAAAAACTGTTTTTT.

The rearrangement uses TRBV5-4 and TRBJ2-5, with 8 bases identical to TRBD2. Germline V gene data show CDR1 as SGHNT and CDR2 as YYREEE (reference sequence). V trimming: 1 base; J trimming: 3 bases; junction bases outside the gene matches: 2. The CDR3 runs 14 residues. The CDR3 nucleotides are TGTGCCAGCAGCTTGACTAGCGGAAAAGAGACCCAGTACTTC. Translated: CASSLTSGKETQYF.

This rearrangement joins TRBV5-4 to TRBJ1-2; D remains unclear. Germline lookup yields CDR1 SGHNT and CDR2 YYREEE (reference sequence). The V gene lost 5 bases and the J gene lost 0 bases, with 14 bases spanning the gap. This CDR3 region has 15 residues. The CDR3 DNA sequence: TGTGCCAGCAGGACGGGAGGGTCAGCTAACTATGGCTACACCTTC. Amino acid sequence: CASRTGGSANYGYTF.